Listed below are T cell receptor beta chains from one sample, sequenced in a study of molecular identifiers for immune sequencing clone quantification. TCRdb re-called the PCR reads through MiXCR, storing one row per CDR3 protein. The sample has 460,000 or so distinct CDR3 sequences, 25% seen once; the top ten hold around 0.79%. Input material: naive CD8+ T cells from blood, with Jurkat cell RNA spiked in. The receptor source for this set is a human donor in good health. Some libraries in this study had Jurkat cell RNA spiked in. The CDR3 runs from the conserved cysteine through the conserved F or W. The order of the fields is D gene, clone size, J gene, V gene, CDR3 length, CDR3 DNA, CDR3 protein. A D gene is named only where the DNA matches it firmly. Clone size appears in some rows only: once, few, many, or a class for an expanded clone.

.,once,TRBJ2-7,TRBV20-1,15,TGCAGTGCTAGAGCTCAGGAAGGGGGATTCTACGGGCAGTACTTC,CSARAQEGGFYGQYF
.,many,TRBJ1-1,TRBV12-3/TRBV12-4,13,TGTGCCAGCAGCCCTGGGGGATACACTGAAGCTTTCTTT,CASSPGGYTEAFF
TRBD2,few,TRBJ2-3,TRBV6-5,16,TGTGCCAGCAGTTCCTCGACTAGCGGGACCACAGATACGCAGTATTTT,CASSSSTSGTTDTQYF
.,.,TRBJ2-7,TRBV28,15,TGTGCCAGCACCATCGGTTCTCCAGGGTCCTACGAGCAGTACTTC,CASTIGSPGSYEQYF
TRBD1,many,TRBJ2-5,TRBV5-6,16,TGTGCCAGCAGCTTGGAGACAGGGGCCTACCAAGAGACCCAGTACTTC,CASSLETGAYQETQYF
.,many,TRBJ2-1,TRBV7-9,15,TGTGCCAGCAGGGCCGTGGGACCGCCGAACAATGAGCAGTTCTTC,CASRAVGPPNNEQFF
TRBD2,few,TRBJ2-3,TRBV6-2/TRBV6-3,16,TGTGCCAGCAGTACCCCCTTGGCGGGGGACACAGATACGCAGTATTTT,CASSTPLAGDTDTQYF
.,.,TRBJ2-7,TRBV11-1,15,TGTGCCAGCAGCTCATGGCGGGACAAAAACTACGAGCAGTACTTC,CASSSWRDKNYEQYF
.,few,TRBJ2-7,TRBV6-2/TRBV6-3,15,TGTGCCAGCAGTCCAGGACGCCGGAGCTCCTACGAGCAGTACTTC,CASSPGRRSSYEQYF
.,.,TRBJ2-5,TRBV27,13,TGTGCCAGCAGTTTATACTCCGGGGAGACCCAGTACTTC,CASSLYSGETQYF
TRBD2,.,TRBJ2-5,TRBV7-2,17,TGTGCCAGCAGCAAGACCCCAAGGCGGGAGGGCCCAGAGACCCAGTACTTC,CASSKTPRREGPETQYF
TRBD2,few,TRBJ2-3,TRBV6-6,16,TGTGCCAGCAGTTCCCTAGCGGGGGGACTGCTAAATACGCAGTATTTT,CASSSLAGGLLNTQYF
.,.,TRBJ1-3,TRBV20-1,15,TGCAGTGCTAGAGATAGTGAGACAGCTGGAAACACCATATATTTT,CSARDSETAGNTIYF
TRBD1,few,TRBJ1-1,TRBV7-9,12,TGTGCCAGCAGCTCAGACAGGGTGGAAGCTTTCTTT,CASSSDRVEAFF
.,.,TRBJ2-4,TRBV7-9,13,TGTGCCAGCAGCTTAGGGGGGGAAAACATTCAGTACTTC,CASSLGGENIQYF
TRBD1,many,TRBJ1-1,TRBV4-1,17,TGCGCCAGCAGCCAGAGCTTATCGACAGGGTTGGACACTGAAGCTTTCTTT,CASSQSLSTGLDTEAFF
TRBD1,.,TRBJ2-5,TRBV27,17,TGTGCCAGCAGTCCGACCCGAGGGGGCTTCACCCAAGAGACCCAGTACTTC,CASSPTRGGFTQETQYF
.,many,TRBJ2-5,TRBV11-2,16,TGTGCCAGCAGGTTATCCCGGAGGAACGTACAAGAGACCCAGTACTTC,CASRLSRRNVQETQYF
.,.,TRBJ2-7,TRBV5-1,16,TGCGCCAGCAGCCCACGGACCACCGGGACCAAATACGAGCAGTACTTC,CASSPRTTGTKYEQYF
.,.,TRBJ2-5,TRBV5-1,15,TGCGCCAGCAGCTTGGAACTCCCAGAGCAGGAGCCCCAGTACTTC,CASSLELPEQEPQYF
TRBD1,many,TRBJ1-3,TRBV5-6,14,TGTGCCACCCAGGAGGGGGCTTTTGGAAACACCATATATTTT,CATQEGAFGNTIYF
TRBD1,few,TRBJ1-1,TRBV7-9,14,TGTGCCAGCAGCTCGGGACAGGGAGACACTGAAGCTTTCTTT,CASSSGQGDTEAFF
.,few,TRBJ2-3,TRBV2,11,TGTGCCACACTGGGGGCAGATACGCAGTATTTT,CATLGADTQYF
.,many,TRBJ2-7,TRBV5-6,13,TGTGCCAGCAGCTTGTTCGAGGACTACGAGCAGTACTTC,CASSLFEDYEQYF
.,few,TRBJ1-2,TRBV28,13,TGTGCCAGCAGTTTTTTGGCCTTTTATGGCTACACCTTC,CASSFLAFYGYTF
.,.,TRBJ2-1,TRBV28,16,TGTGCCAGCAGTCCTCTCGCGGAGAACTCCTACAATGAGCAGTTCTTC,CASSPLAENSYNEQFF
.,many,TRBJ1-1,TRBV14,14,TGTGCCAGCAGCCAGGCCAGTCGCCGCACTGAAGCTTTCTTT,CASSQASRRTEAFF
.,.,TRBJ2-3,TRBV6-5,16,TGTGCCAGCAGTACATGGACATATGGTAGCACAGATACGCAGTATTTT,CASSTWTYGSTDTQYF
TRBD1,.,TRBJ2-7,TRBV13,12,TGTGCCACCGACAGGGTGAAGGGCGAGCAGTACTTC,CATDRVKGEQYF
TRBD2,.,TRBJ2-1,TRBV9,17,TGTGCCAGCAGCGTAAAGTCTAGCGGGATTTACTTCAATGAGCAGTTCTTC,CASSVKSSGIYFNEQFF
TRBD2,many,TRBJ2-7,TRBV20-1,15,TGCAGTGCTAGAGACCCTCCGGGGGGAAACTACGAGCAGTACTTC,CSARDPPGGNYEQYF
.,.,TRBJ2-6,TRBV5-4,17,TGTGCCAGCAGCTTGGTGGGCCCTTTGCCCGGGGCCAACGTCCTGACTTTC,CASSLVGPLPGANVLTF
TRBD1,.,TRBJ2-7,TRBV4-1,18,TGCGCCAGCAGCCATTATCCCCCGGGACAGGGGGTTAATTACGAGCAGTACTTC,CASSHYPPGQGVNYEQYF
TRBD2,.,TRBJ2-3,TRBV13,19,TGTGCCAGCACCTCTGTTGACAGCGGGAGGTATAAGGGTACAGATACGCAGTATTTT,CASTSVDSGRYKGTDTQYF
.,.,TRBJ2-7,TRBV27,15,TGTGCCAGCAGTACCCAGTGGGGGTTCTCCTACGAGCAGTACTTC,CASSTQWGFSYEQYF
.,many,TRBJ2-7,TRBV5-4,14,TGTGCCAGCAGCCCTTCGGACAATGCCTACGAGCAGTACTTC,CASSPSDNAYEQYF
TRBD2,.,TRBJ2-1,TRBV20-1,16,TGCAGTGCCGCGGGACTAGCGAAACCCAGGTACAATGAGCAGTTCTTC,CSAAGLAKPRYNEQFF
.,many,TRBJ1-2,TRBV28,13,TGTGCCAGCAGTCTAAAGGGGAACTATGGCTACACCTTC,CASSLKGNYGYTF
.,many,TRBJ2-2,TRBV7-2,12,TGTGCCAGCAGCGAAATAGTCGGGGAGCTGTTTTTT,CASSEIVGELFF
TRBD1,many,TRBJ2-7,TRBV20-1,13,TGCAGTGCTTCGGACAGGGAGTCCTACGAGCAGTACTTC,CSASDRESYEQYF
.,.,TRBJ2-6,TRBV10-3,16,TGTGCCATCCGGTCTGTTTTAAGCTCTGGGGCCAACGTCCTGACTTTC,CAIRSVLSSGANVLTF
TRBD1,.,TRBJ2-5,TRBV6-2/TRBV6-3,16,TGTGCCAGCAGACGAGGGGACAGGGGGCTCCAAGAGACCCAGTACTTC,CASRRGDRGLQETQYF
.,few,TRBJ2-7,TRBV15,16,TGTGCCACCAGCGACGCCGCCCGGGGGTATAACGTAGAGCAGTACTTC,CATSDAARGYNVEQYF
.,few,TRBJ1-6,TRBV28,15,TGTGCCAGCAGTTGGAGGGGCAGGGCGGATTCACCCCTCCACTTT,CASSWRGRADSPLHF
.,.,TRBJ1-1,TRBV12-3/TRBV12-4,14,TGTGCCAGCAGTTTCACAGGGTGGGGCACTGAAGCTTTCTTT,CASSFTGWGTEAFF
.,many,TRBJ1-1,TRBV15,13,TGTGCCACCAGTACCGGGACGGAACCAAAAGCTTTCTTT,CATSTGTEPKAFF
.,few,TRBJ1-1,TRBV5-6,13,TGTGCCAGCAGCCAGCCCCCGGCCCTTGAAGCTTTCTTT,CASSQPPALEAFF
.,.,TRBJ2-7,TRBV6-4,13,TGTGCCAGCAGTGCCTTCCCCGGCCACGAGCAGTACTTC,CASSAFPGHEQYF
TRBD1,.,TRBJ1-3,TRBV9,15,TGTGCCAGCCGCCCGGGACAGGGGTTAAGAAACACCATATATTTT,CASRPGQGLRNTIYF
TRBD1,.,TRBJ1-1,TRBV4-3,13,TGCGCCAGCAGCCTTCACAGGGGCACTGAAGCTTTCTTT,CASSLHRGTEAFF
TRBD2,.,TRBJ2-5,TRBV5-1,15,TGCGCCAGCAGCTTGGCCCCGGGAGGGGGAGAGACCCAGTACTTC,CASSLAPGGGETQYF
.,.,TRBJ2-6,TRBV7-9,20,TGCGCCAGCAGCTCGGGACCGGGTACTCTTCGCTCTGTGGGGGCCAACGTCCCGACTTTC,CASSSGPGTLRSVGANVPTF